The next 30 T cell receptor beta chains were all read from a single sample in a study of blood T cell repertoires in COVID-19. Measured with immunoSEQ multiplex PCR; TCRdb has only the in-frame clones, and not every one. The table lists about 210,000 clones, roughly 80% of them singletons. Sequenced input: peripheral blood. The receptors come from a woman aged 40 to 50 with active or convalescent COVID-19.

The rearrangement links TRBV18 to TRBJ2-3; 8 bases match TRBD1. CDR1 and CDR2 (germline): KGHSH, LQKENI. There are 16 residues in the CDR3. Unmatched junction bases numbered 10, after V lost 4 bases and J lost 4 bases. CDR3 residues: CASSLSGTGGSDTQYF. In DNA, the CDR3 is TGTGCCAGCTCACTATCCGGGACAGGAGGTTCAGATACGCAGTATTTT.

In nucleotides, the CDR3 is TGTGCCAGCAGCAATTCCCCGCAGGGGGCTAGGTATGGCTACACCTTC. The encoded protein is CASSNSPQGARYGYTF. V is TRBV7-6 and J is TRBJ1-2; 8 bases are shared with TRBD1. J was trimmed by 5 bases and V by 5 bases; bases with no gene match: 13. Per the germline V gene, CDR1 is SGHVS and CDR2 is FNYEAQ. The CDR3 loop spans 16 amino acids.

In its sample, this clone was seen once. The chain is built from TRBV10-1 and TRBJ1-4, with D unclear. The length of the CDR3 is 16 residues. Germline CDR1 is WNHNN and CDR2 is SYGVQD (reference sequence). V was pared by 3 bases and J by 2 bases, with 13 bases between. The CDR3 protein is CASSDRVSSTNEKLFF. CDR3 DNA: TGCGCCAGCAGTGACCGGGTGTCATCGACTAATGAAAAACTGTTTTTT.

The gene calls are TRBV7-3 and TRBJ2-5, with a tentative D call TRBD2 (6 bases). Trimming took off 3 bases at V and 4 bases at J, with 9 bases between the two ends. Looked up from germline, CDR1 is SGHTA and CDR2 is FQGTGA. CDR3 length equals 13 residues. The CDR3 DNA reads TGTGCCAGCAGCTTCGGGGGACTAGAGACCCAGTACTTC. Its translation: CASSFGGLETQYF.

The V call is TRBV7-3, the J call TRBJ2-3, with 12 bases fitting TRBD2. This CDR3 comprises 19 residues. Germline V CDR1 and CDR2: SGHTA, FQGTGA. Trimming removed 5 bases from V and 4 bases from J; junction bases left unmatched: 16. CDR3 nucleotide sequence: TGTGCCAGCAGCCCAATGTCTAGCGGGAGGGCCGGAATTGCAGATACGCAGTATTTT. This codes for CASSPMSSGRAGIADTQYF.

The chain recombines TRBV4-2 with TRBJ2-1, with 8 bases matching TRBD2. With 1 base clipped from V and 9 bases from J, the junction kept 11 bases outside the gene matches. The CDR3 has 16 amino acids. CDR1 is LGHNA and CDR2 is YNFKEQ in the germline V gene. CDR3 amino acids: CASSQVMAGGGGEQFF. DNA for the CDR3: TGTGCCAGCAGCCAAGTGATGGCGGGAGGAGGTGGTGAGCAGTTCTTC.

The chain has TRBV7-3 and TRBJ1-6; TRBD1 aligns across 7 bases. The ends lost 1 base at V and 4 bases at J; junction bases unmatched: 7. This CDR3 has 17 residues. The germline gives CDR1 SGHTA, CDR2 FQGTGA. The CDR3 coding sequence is TGTGCCAGCAGCTTAAAAGAGGGGGCCCGTTATAATTCACCCCTCCACTTT. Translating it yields CASSLKEGARYNSPLHF.

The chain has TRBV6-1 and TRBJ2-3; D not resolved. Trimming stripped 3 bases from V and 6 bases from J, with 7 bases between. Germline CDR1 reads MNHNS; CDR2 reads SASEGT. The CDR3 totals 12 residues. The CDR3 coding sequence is TGTGCCAGCAGTGAGTTCTATGATACGCAGTATTTT. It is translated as CASSEFYDTQYF.

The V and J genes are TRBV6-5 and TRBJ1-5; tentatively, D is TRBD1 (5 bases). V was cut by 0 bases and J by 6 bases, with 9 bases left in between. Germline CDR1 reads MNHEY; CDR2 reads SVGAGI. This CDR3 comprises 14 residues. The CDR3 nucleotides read TGTGCCAGCAGTTACTCCGGGGGTGGTCAGCCCCAGCATTTT. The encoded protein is CASSYSGGGQPQHF.

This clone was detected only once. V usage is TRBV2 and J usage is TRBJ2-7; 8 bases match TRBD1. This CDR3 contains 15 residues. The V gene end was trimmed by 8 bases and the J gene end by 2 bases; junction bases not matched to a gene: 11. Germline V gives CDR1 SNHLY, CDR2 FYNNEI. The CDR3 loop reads CASHSTRDRTYEQYF. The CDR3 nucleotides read TGTGCCAGCCATTCGACTAGGGACAGGACCTACGAGCAGTACTTC.

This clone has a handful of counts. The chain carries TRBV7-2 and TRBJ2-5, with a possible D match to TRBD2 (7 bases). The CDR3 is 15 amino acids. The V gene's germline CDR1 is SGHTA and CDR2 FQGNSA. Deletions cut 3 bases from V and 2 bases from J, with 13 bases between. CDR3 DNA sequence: TGTGCCAGCAGCTTGGGGGGGGGCCTTCAAGAGACCCAGTACTTC. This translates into CASSLGGGLQETQYF.

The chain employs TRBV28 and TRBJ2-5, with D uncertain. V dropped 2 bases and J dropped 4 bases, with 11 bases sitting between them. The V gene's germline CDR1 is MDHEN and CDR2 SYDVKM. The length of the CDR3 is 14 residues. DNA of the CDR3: TGTGCCAGCAGTTTAGCGCCGCGGCCAGAGACCCAGTACTTC. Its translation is CASSLAPRPETQYF.

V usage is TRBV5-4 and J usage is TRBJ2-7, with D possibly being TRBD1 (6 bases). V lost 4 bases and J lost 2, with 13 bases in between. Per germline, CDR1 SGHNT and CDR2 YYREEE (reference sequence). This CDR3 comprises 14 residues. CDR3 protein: CASSNAGTPYEQYF. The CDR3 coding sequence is TGTGCCAGCAGCAACGCCGGGACACCCTACGAGCAGTACTTC. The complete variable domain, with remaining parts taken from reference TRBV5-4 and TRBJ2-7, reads ETGVTQSPTHLIKTRGQQVTLRCSSQSGHNTVSWYQQALGQGPQFIFQYYREEENGRGNFPPRFSGLQFPNYSSELNVNALELDDSALYLCASSNAGTPYEQYFGPGTRLTVT.

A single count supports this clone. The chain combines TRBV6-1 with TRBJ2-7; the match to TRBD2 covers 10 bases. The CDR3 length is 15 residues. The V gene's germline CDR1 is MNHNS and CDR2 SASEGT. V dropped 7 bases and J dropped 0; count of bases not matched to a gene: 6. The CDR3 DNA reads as TGTGCCAGCACCGGAACTAGCGGGGTCTCCTACGAGCAGTACTTC. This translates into CASTGTSGVSYEQYF.

The CDR3, as DNA: TGTGCCAGCAGCTTAGCCCTCGGCGAGCAGTACTTC. It encodes CASSLALGEQYF. V usage is TRBV7-2 and J usage is TRBJ2-7; unclear D gene. The CDR3 sequence is 12 residues long. V was cut by 0 bases and J by 6 bases, with 6 bases left in between. Germline CDR1 is SGHTA and CDR2 is FQGNSA.

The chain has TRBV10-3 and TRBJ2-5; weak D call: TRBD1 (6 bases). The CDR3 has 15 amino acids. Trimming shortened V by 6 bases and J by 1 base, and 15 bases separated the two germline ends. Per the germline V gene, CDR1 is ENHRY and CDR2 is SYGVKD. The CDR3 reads CAISRNRASQETQYF. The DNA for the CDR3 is TGTGCCATCAGCCGGAACAGGGCAAGCCAAGAGACCCAGTACTTC.

CDR3 sequence reads: CASSQGVNTGELFF. The CDR3 DNA reads as TGTGCCAGCAGCCAAGGAGTGAACACCGGGGAGCTGTTTTTT. The chain links TRBV3-1 (or the pseudogene TRBV3-2) to TRBJ2-2, with D uncertain. CDR1 and CDR2 from the germline V gene are LGHDT and YNNKEL (reference sequence). Trimming cost V 1 base and J 1 base, with 4 bases left between them. CDR3 size: 14 residues.

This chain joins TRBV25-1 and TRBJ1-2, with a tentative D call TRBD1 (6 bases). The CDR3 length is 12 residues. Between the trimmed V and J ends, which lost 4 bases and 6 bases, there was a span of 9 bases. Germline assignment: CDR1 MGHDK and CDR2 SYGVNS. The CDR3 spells CASSGNRDGYTF. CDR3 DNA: TGTGCCAGCAGTGGAAACAGGGATGGCTACACCTTC.

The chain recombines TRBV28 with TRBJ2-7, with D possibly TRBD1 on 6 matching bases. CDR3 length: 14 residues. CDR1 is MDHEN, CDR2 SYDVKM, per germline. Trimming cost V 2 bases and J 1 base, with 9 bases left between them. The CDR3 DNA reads TGTGCCAGCAGTTTAGGGGGCGGATCCTACGAGCAGTACTTC. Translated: CASSLGGGSYEQYF. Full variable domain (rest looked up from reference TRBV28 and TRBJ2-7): DVKVTQSSRYLVKRTGEKVFLECVQDMDHENMFWYRQDPGLGLRLIYFSYDVKMKEKGDIPEGYSVSREKKERFSLILESASTNQTSMYLCASSLGGGSYEQYFGPGTRLTVT.

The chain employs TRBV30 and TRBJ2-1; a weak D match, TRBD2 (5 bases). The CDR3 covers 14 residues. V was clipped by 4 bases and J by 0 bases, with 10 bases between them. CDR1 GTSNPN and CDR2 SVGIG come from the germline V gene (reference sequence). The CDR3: CAWNAGSSYNEQFF. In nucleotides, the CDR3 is TGTGCCTGGAACGCTGGGAGCTCCTACAATGAGCAGTTCTTC.

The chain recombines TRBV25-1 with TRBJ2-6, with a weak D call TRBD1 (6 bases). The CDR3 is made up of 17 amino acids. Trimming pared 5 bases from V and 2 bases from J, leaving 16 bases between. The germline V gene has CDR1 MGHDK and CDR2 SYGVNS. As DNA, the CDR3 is TGTGCCAGCAGTAGTAGTGATTGGGGGCCTGGGGCCAACGTCCTGACTTTC. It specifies CASSSSDWGPGANVLTF.

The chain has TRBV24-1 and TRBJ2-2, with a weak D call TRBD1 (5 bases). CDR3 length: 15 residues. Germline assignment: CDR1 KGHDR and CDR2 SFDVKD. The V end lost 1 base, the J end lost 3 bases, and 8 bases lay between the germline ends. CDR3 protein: CATSDLQADTGELFF. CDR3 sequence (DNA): TGTGCCACCAGTGATTTACAGGCGGACACCGGGGAGCTGTTTTTT.

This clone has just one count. DNA for the CDR3: TGTGCCAGCAGCCTTAGCGTTAGCTCCTACAATGAGCAGTTCTTC. This encodes CASSLSVSSYNEQFF. V and J are TRBV11-2 and TRBJ2-1, with a tentative D call TRBD2 (5 bases). This CDR3 region has 15 residues. Trimming removed 5 bases at V and 0 bases at J, with 11 bases between. Germline CDR1 is SGHAT and CDR2 is FQNNGV.

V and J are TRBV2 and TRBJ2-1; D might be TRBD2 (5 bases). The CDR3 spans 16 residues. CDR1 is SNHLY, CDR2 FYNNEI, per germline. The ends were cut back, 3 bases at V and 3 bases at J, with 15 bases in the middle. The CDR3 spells CASSDLFSGVYNEQFF. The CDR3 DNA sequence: TGTGCCAGCAGTGATCTCTTCTCCGGGGTCTACAATGAGCAGTTCTTC.

The CDR3 coding sequence is TGTGCCAGCAGCTTACAATTACATTCGGGGGGCTACACCTTC. This sequence encodes CASSLQLHSGGYTF. The chain recombines TRBV7-2 with TRBJ1-2, with unresolved D. The V and J ends lost 2 bases and 8 bases respectively, with 15 bases between them. The CDR3 consists of 14 residues. Germline assignment: CDR1 SGHTA and CDR2 FQGNSA.

The DNA of the CDR3 is TGTGCCAGCTCACCAAAGCTACAGGGGGCGCGGGGACCTAATGAAAAACTGTTTTTT. Protein sequence: CASSPKLQGARGPNEKLFF. This chain links TRBV18 with TRBJ1-4; 9 bases agree with TRBD1. The CDR3 loop spans 19 amino acids. J was trimmed by 3 bases and V by 2 bases; bases with no gene match: 13. The germline gives CDR1 KGHSH, CDR2 LQKENI. The full variable domain, with the rest looked up from reference TRBV18 and TRBJ1-4, is NAGVMQNPRHLVRRRGQEARLRCSPMKGHSHVYWYRQLPEEGLKFMVYLQKENIIDESGMPKERFSAEFPKEGPSILRIQQVVRGDSAAYFCASSPKLQGARGPNEKLFFGSGTQLSVL.

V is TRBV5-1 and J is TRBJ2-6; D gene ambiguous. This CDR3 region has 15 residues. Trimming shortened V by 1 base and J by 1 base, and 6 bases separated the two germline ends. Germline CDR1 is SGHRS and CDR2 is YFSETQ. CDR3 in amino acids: CASSLFGSGANVLTF. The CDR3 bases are TGCGCCAGCAGCTTGTTCGGGTCTGGGGCCAACGTCCTGACTTTC. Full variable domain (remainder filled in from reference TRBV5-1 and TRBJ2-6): KAGVTQTPRYLIKTRGQQVTLSCSPISGHRSVSWYQQTPGQGLQFLFEYFSETQRNKGNFPGRFSGRQFSNSRSEMNVSTLELGDSALYLCASSLFGSGANVLTFGAGSRLTVL.

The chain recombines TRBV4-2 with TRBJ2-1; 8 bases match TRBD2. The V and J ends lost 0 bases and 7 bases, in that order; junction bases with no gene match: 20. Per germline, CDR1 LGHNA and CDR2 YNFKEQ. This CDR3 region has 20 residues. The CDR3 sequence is CASSQDYRREVVGNRNEQFF. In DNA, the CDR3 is TGTGCCAGCAGCCAAGACTATAGGCGGGAGGTAGTCGGAAACAGGAATGAGCAGTTCTTC.

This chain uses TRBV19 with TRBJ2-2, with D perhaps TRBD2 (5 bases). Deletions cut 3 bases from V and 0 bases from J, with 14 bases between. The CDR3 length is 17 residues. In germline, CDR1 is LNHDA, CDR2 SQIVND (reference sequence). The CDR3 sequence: CASSIIRYGANTGELFF. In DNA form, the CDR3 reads TGTGCCAGTAGTATTATCCGTTACGGGGCGAACACCGGGGAGCTGTTTTTT.

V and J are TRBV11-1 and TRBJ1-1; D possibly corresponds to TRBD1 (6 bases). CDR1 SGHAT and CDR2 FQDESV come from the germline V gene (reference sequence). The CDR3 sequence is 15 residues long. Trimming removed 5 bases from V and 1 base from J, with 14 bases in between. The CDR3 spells CASSHVHRANTEAFF. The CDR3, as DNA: TGTGCCAGCAGCCACGTTCACAGGGCGAACACTGAAGCTTTCTTT.